This note documents a single T cell receptor (beta chain) sequence. Germline loops: CDR1 MNHEY, CDR2 SVGEGT. The junction had 1 base not matched to a gene; V was cut back by 5 bases and J by 1 base. The CDR3 extends over 14 amino acids. The data are from a study of blood T cell repertoires in COVID-19. About the research overall: The study drew acute and convalescent COVID-19 samples from the United States, Italy and Spain. PBMCs, B-cell-depleted T cells, or T cells were the source of the cDNA or gDNA that made up the material.

Authors' analysis steps: Estimates of nucleated cell counts were drawn from the amplification of reference gene primers. Clones were sequenced by immunoSEQ multiplex PCR, and TCRdb holds only the in-frame ones, with some missing. That table furnishes V, J and clone size, whereas the DNA furnished D and trimming. The sample includes roughly 160,000 clones, 86% seen only once; the top ten take around 7%. The sequence came from a man aged 45 to 65 with active or convalescent COVID-19. This sequence joins TRBV6-2 or TRBV6-3 and TRBJ2-2, with 7 bases identical to TRBD1. The sequenced material came from peripheral blood. This CDR3 reads CASSTGVNTGELFF. As DNA, the CDR3 is TGTGCCAGCAGTACAGGGGTGAACACCGGGGAGCTGTTTTTT.